What follows are 19 T cell receptor beta chains derived from one specimen sequenced in a study of blood T cell repertoires in COVID-19. The method was immunoSEQ multiplex PCR; TCRdb's version includes in-frame clones alone and lacks a portion of them. The sample includes a few hundred thousand clones, around 90% seen only once; the top ten take about 6%. The sequencing sample was made of peripheral blood. These receptor sequences come from a woman between 50 and 59 years old with COVID-19, enrolled during active disease.

The chain couples TRBV28 to TRBJ2-3; TRBD2 aligns across 9 bases. The ends lost 4 bases at V and 3 bases at J; junction bases unmatched: 2. The CDR3 spans 14 residues. Germline V gene sequence: CDR1 MDHEN, CDR2 SYDVKM. The CDR3 region has the DNA TGTGCCAGCAGTTCCAGCGGGAGGACAGATACGCAGTATTTT. It codes for CASSSSGRTDTQYF.

V usage is TRBV5-1 and J usage is TRBJ2-1, with D possibly being TRBD1 (5 bases). The V gene lost 4 bases and the J gene lost 5 bases, with 13 bases spanning the gap. This CDR3 comprises 14 residues. From germline, CDR1 is SGHRS and CDR2 YFSETQ. CDR3 residues: CASSVQAGNNEQFF. The CDR3 DNA follows: TGCGCCAGCAGCGTACAGGCAGGGAACAATGAGCAGTTCTTC.

In its sample, this clone was seen a few times. The chain couples TRBV5-1 to TRBJ1-1; D gene uncertain. Germline loops: CDR1 SGHRS, CDR2 YFSETQ. The CDR3 sequence is 14 residues long. V lost 0 bases and J lost 0, with 6 bases in between. The CDR3 nucleotides read TGCGCCAGCAGCTTGGACACCCTGAACACTGAAGCTTTCTTT. Translating it yields CASSLDTLNTEAFF.

The chain combines TRBV7-9 with TRBJ2-3, with D uncertain. Trimming took 5 bases from V and 0 from J, leaving 3 bases between them. In germline, CDR1 is SEHNR, CDR2 FQNEAQ (reference sequence). The CDR3 has 12 residues. The CDR3 sequence: CASSPSTDTQYF. The DNA of the CDR3 is TGTGCCAGCAGCCCAAGCACAGATACGCAGTATTTT.

This clone was counted only a few times. This CDR3 is CASKGAGLDGYTF. The DNA of the CDR3 is TGCGCCAGCAAAGGCGCAGGGTTGGATGGCTACACCTTC. The chain couples TRBV5-1 to TRBJ1-2; tentative D call: TRBD1 (5 bases). This CDR3 region has 13 residues. With 6 bases removed from V and 6 bases from J, the gap between germline ends came to 15 bases. CDR1 is SGHRS, CDR2 YFSETQ, per germline.

The V call is TRBV3-1 (or the pseudogene TRBV3-2), the J call TRBJ1-2; no firm D call. The V and J ends lost 1 base and 4 bases respectively, with 7 bases between them. The germline V gene encodes CDR1 LGHDT and CDR2 YNNKEL (reference sequence). This CDR3 is 13 amino acids long. The CDR3 DNA is TGTGCCAGCAGCCAAGCCTCCTTCTATGGCTACACCTTC. It codes for CASSQASFYGYTF.

The chain uses TRBV27 and TRBJ2-3; possible D gene TRBD2, 6 bases. The V end lost 3 bases, the J end lost 10 bases, and 14 bases lay between the germline ends. Germline CDR1 and CDR2: MNHEY and SMNVEV (reference sequence). The CDR3 spans 13 residues. CDR3 region: CASSFGTSQPQYF. CDR3 DNA: TGTGCCAGCAGTTTCGGGACTTCTCAGCCGCAGTATTTT.

This clone is a singleton in its sample. The chain has TRBV27 and TRBJ2-1; 8 bases agree with TRBD2. With 5 bases clipped from V and 0 bases from J, the junction kept 3 bases outside the gene matches. Germline V gene data show CDR1 as MNHEY and CDR2 as SMNVEV (reference sequence). This CDR3 has 15 amino acids. This chain's CDR3 is CASSVSGSSYNEQFF. The CDR3 nucleotides are TGTGCCAGCAGTGTGAGCGGGAGCTCCTACAATGAGCAGTTCTTC.

The rearrangement joins TRBV12-1 to TRBJ2-3; the D call TRBD2 from the table was never checked on the DNA. TRBV12-1 is designated a pseudogene. The CDR3 consists of 17 residues. This chain's CDR3 is CASSSNGLAGEADTQYF. CDR3 in DNA: TGTGCCAGCAGCTCAAACGGACTAGCGGGAGAGGCAGATACGCAGTATTTT.

The chain uses TRBV10-3 and TRBJ1-1; no definite D call. The germline V gene has CDR1 ENHRY and CDR2 SYGVKD. The CDR3 loop spans 14 amino acids. V lost 2 bases and J lost 4, with 11 bases in between. This CDR3 reads CAISEAGRSTEAFF. CDR3 nucleotides: TGTGCCATCAGTGAGGCCGGCCGGAGCACTGAAGCTTTCTTT.

The genes are TRBV6-2 or TRBV6-3 and TRBJ2-1; D is perhaps TRBD2 (6 bases). Germline V gene lookup returns CDR1 MNHEY and CDR2 SVGEGT. V was trimmed by 2 bases and J by 7 bases, leaving 6 bases between them. The CDR3 spans 12 residues. DNA for the CDR3: TGTGCCAGCAGTTACGGGGGGAATGAGCAGTTCTTC. Its translation: CASSYGGNEQFF.

In its sample, this clone was seen a few times. The V and J genes are TRBV5-5 and TRBJ1-2; 12 bases are a match to TRBD1. V shed 1 base, J shed 7 bases, and the junction held 11 bases outside the gene matches. The CDR3 loop spans 17 amino acids. Germline V gives CDR1 SGHKS, CDR2 YYEKEE (reference sequence). The CDR3 spells CASSLYRTGTGGGGYTF. For the CDR3, the DNA is TGTGCCAGCAGCTTGTACCGGACCGGGACAGGGGGCGGTGGCTACACCTTC.

The gene calls are TRBV3-1 (or the pseudogene TRBV3-2) and TRBJ2-7; tentatively, D is TRBD1 (6 bases). The CDR3 is 15 residues long. Germline loops: CDR1 LGHDT, CDR2 YNNKEL (reference sequence). Trimming removed 4 bases from V and 3 bases from J, with 16 bases in between. For the CDR3, the DNA is TGTGCCAGCAGCCCCAGGGACACCCCCCTCTACGAGCAGTACTTC. As protein: CASSPRDTPLYEQYF.

The table lists this clone with a count of one. The CDR3 DNA reads TGTGCCAGCAGCAGTCGGGATTCCTACGAGCAGTACTTC. It yields the protein CASSSRDSYEQYF. The chain links TRBV9 to TRBJ2-7; possibly TRBD2 for D (5 bases). Germline CDR1 and CDR2: SGDLS and YYNGEE. V lost 4 bases to trimming and J lost 1 base, with 9 bases between them. CDR3 length equals 13 residues.

CDR3 loop: CASSQDRQGGYGYTF. CDR3 coding DNA: TGCGCCAGCAGCCAAGATCGGCAGGGGGGTTATGGCTACACCTTC. The J gene is TRBJ1-2, the V gene TRBV4-3; TRBD1 matches at 7 bases. Germline V lookup: CDR1 LGHNA, CDR2 YSLEER. V lost 0 bases and J lost 5; bases outside the gene matches: 6. The CDR3 totals 15 residues.

CDR3 region: CSVGKAGWNEQFF. CDR3 in DNA: TGCAGCGTTGGTAAAGCGGGGTGGAATGAGCAGTTCTTC. The gene calls are TRBV29-1 and TRBJ2-1, with 7 bases lining up with TRBD2. V was clipped by 4 bases and J by 7 bases; unmatched bases: 7. The V gene's germline CDR1 is SQVTM and CDR2 ANQGSEA. The CDR3 covers 13 residues.

With respect to this clone: The sample contains more than one DNA sequence encoding this CDR3. The rearrangement uses TRBV19 and TRBJ1-2; D might be TRBD1 (5 bases). The length of the CDR3 is 14 residues. Germline V gives CDR1 LNHDA, CDR2 SQIVND (reference sequence). Deletions cut 1 base from V and 0 bases from J, with 6 bases between. The CDR3 loop is CASSIAGANYGYTF. The CDR3 region has the DNA TGTGCCAGTAGTATAGCGGGGGCTAACTATGGCTACACCTTC. The full variable domain, completed using reference TRBV19 and TRBJ1-2, is DGGITQSPKYLFRKEGQNVTLSCEQNLNHDAMYWYRQDPGQGLRLIYYSQIVNDFQKGDIAEGYSVSREKKESFPLTVTSAQKNPTAFYLCASSIAGANYGYTFGSGTRLTVV.

The genes are TRBV7-2 and TRBJ2-5; no clear D. The length of the CDR3 is 14 residues. Looked up from germline, CDR1 is SGHTA and CDR2 is FQGNSA. The V and J ends lost 0 bases and 5 bases respectively, with 10 bases between them. The CDR3 DNA reads as TGTGCCAGCAGCTTAGCCCAGGAAAGGGAGACCCAGTACTTC. The encoded protein is CASSLAQERETQYF.

The chain links TRBV27 to TRBJ1-6; D call uncertain. V lost 2 bases and J 2 bases, leaving 7 bases between the germline ends. Germline values: CDR1 MNHEY, CDR2 SMNVEV (reference sequence). CDR3 length equals 15 residues. The CDR3, as DNA: TGTGCCAGCAGTTTAACTACCCCCTATAATTCACCCCTCCACTTT. Translation gives CASSLTTPYNSPLHF.